A selection of T cell receptor beta chains follows, all from one sample in a study of blood T cell repertoires in COVID-19. Only in-frame clones appear in the TCRdb table, and some are missing; sequencing was by immunoSEQ multiplex PCR. Among more than 70,000 clones, roughly 80% were seen once, and the ten largest hold around 4.8%. The sample taken for sequencing was peripheral blood. The origin of the receptors is a woman aged 80 or over with active or convalescent COVID-19. Both conserved end residues are part of each CDR3. D genes are given only for firm matches. Not every row has a clone size; where given, it reads once, few, many or a size class.

cdr3_aa: CASSFTGDEQFF; cdr3_nt: TGTGCCAGCAGCTTCACAGGGGATGAGCAGTTCTTC; d_call: TRBD1; j_call: TRBJ2-1; clone_size: once; v_call: TRBV7-3
cdr3_aa: CAWSGTGGDIQYF; cdr3_nt: TGTGCCTGGAGTGGGACAGGGGGAGACATTCAGTACTTC; d_call: TRBD1; j_call: TRBJ2-4; clone_size: -; v_call: TRBV30
cdr3_aa: CASGQNTEAFF; cdr3_nt: TGTGCCAGCGGGCAGAACACTGAAGCTTTCTTT; d_call: -; j_call: TRBJ1-1; clone_size: -; v_call: TRBV5-6
cdr3_aa: CASSPEAREQFF; cdr3_nt: TGTGCCAGCAGCCCCGAGGCCCGGGAGCAGTTCTTC; d_call: -; j_call: TRBJ2-1; clone_size: -; v_call: TRBV21-1
cdr3_aa: CASSAYSGTYEQYF; cdr3_nt: TGTGCCAGCAGTGCCTATAGCGGGACCTACGAGCAGTACTTC; d_call: TRBD2; j_call: TRBJ2-7; clone_size: -; v_call: TRBV9
cdr3_aa: CASSDPMRKLFF; cdr3_nt: TGTGCCAGCAGCGACCCAATGAGGAAACTGTTTTTT; d_call: -; j_call: TRBJ1-4; clone_size: -; v_call: TRBV12-3/TRBV12-4
cdr3_aa: CASSTGGSGTSGYTF; cdr3_nt: TGTGCCAGCAGCACAGGGGGGAGTGGGACGTCTGGCTACACCTTC; d_call: TRBD1; j_call: TRBJ1-2; clone_size: -; v_call: TRBV7-2
cdr3_aa: CASYSGTGGHEQYF; cdr3_nt: TGTGCCAGCTACTCCGGGACAGGGGGACACGAGCAGTACTTC; d_call: TRBD1; j_call: TRBJ2-7; clone_size: -; v_call: TRBV18
cdr3_aa: CASSHSTSGYNEQFF; cdr3_nt: TGTGCCAGCAGCCATTCCACTAGCGGCTACAATGAGCAGTTCTTC; d_call: TRBD2; j_call: TRBJ2-1; clone_size: -; v_call: TRBV3-1/TRBV3-2
cdr3_aa: CAWSWSGGAYNEQFF; cdr3_nt: TGTGCCTGGAGTTGGAGCGGGGGGGCCTACAATGAGCAGTTCTTC; d_call: TRBD2; j_call: TRBJ2-1; clone_size: -; v_call: TRBV30
cdr3_aa: CASSLEPLAGGEQFF; cdr3_nt: TGTGCCAGCAGCTTAGAACCCCTAGCGGGAGGTGAGCAGTTCTTC; d_call: TRBD2; j_call: TRBJ2-1; clone_size: -; v_call: TRBV7-3
cdr3_aa: CASSLASPGGAGVFTTDTQYF; cdr3_nt: TGTGCCAGCAGCTTAGCGTCCCCGGGTGGAGCGGGAGTCTTTACCACAGATACGCAGTATTTT; d_call: TRBD2; j_call: TRBJ2-3; clone_size: few; v_call: TRBV7-2
cdr3_aa: CASSLWGGVSNEKLFF; cdr3_nt: TGTGCCAGCAGCTTGTGGGGAGGGGTTTCTAATGAAAAACTGTTTTTT; d_call: -; j_call: TRBJ1-4; clone_size: -; v_call: TRBV7-9
cdr3_aa: CASRQQTGSSYNEQFF; cdr3_nt: TGTGCCAGCAGACAACAGACAGGGAGCTCCTACAATGAGCAGTTCTTC; d_call: TRBD1; j_call: TRBJ2-1; clone_size: -; v_call: TRBV7-2
cdr3_aa: CASSSTSGGPSGEQYF; cdr3_nt: TGTGCCAGCAGCTCCACAAGCGGGGGGCCTAGTGGGGAGCAGTACTTC; d_call: TRBD2; j_call: TRBJ2-7; clone_size: -; v_call: TRBV7-2
cdr3_aa: CASSLSGGRGEQYF; cdr3_nt: TGTGCCAGCAGCTTATCAGGGGGCCGGGGGGAGCAGTACTTC; d_call: TRBD1; j_call: TRBJ2-7; clone_size: few; v_call: TRBV7-2
cdr3_aa: CAISAKGAKSTDTQYF; cdr3_nt: TGTGCCATCAGTGCAAAGGGGGCGAAGAGCACAGATACGCAGTATTTT; d_call: TRBD1; j_call: TRBJ2-3; clone_size: once; v_call: TRBV10-3
cdr3_aa: CASSHHYTGELFF; cdr3_nt: TGCGCCAGCAGCCACCACTACACCGGGGAGCTGTTTTTT; d_call: -; j_call: TRBJ2-2; clone_size: -; v_call: TRBV4-3
cdr3_aa: CASSQGRDRTIYGYTF; cdr3_nt: TGCGCCAGCAGCCAAGGCCGGGACAGGACGATCTATGGCTACACCTTC; d_call: TRBD1; j_call: TRBJ1-2; clone_size: once; v_call: TRBV4-1
cdr3_aa: CASSLDVAGSSTDTQYF; cdr3_nt: TGTGCCAGCAGCTTAGACGTAGCGGGGTCCAGCACAGATACGCAGTATTTT; d_call: TRBD2; j_call: TRBJ2-3; clone_size: -; v_call: TRBV7-9
cdr3_aa: CASSLGRPGRIDEQFF; cdr3_nt: TGTGCCAGCAGCTTAGGACGCCCCGGGAGGATTGATGAGCAGTTCTTC; d_call: TRBD2; j_call: TRBJ2-1; clone_size: -; v_call: TRBV11-3
cdr3_aa: CASRTGQGAFGNQPQHF; cdr3_nt: TGTGCCAGCAGAACCGGACAGGGGGCGTTTGGCAATCAGCCCCAGCATTTT; d_call: TRBD1; j_call: TRBJ1-5; clone_size: -; v_call: TRBV28
cdr3_aa: CASSQSGAGWYEQYF; cdr3_nt: TGTGCCAGCAGCCAATCGGGAGCGGGGTGGTACGAGCAGTACTTC; d_call: TRBD2; j_call: TRBJ2-7; clone_size: -; v_call: TRBV16
cdr3_aa: CASSPQRPGISANTIYF; cdr3_nt: TGTGCCAGCAGCCCCCAGAGACCAGGGATAAGTGCAAACACCATATATTTT; d_call: -; j_call: TRBJ1-3; clone_size: -; v_call: TRBV7-2
cdr3_aa: CASGRGANYGYTF; cdr3_nt: TGTGCCAGTGGCCGGGGAGCTAACTATGGCTACACCTTC; d_call: -; j_call: TRBJ1-2; clone_size: -; v_call: TRBV2
cdr3_aa: CASSISGQSNQPQHF; cdr3_nt: TGTGCCAGCAGTATATCGGGACAGAGCAATCAGCCCCAGCATTTT; d_call: TRBD1; j_call: TRBJ1-5; clone_size: -; v_call: TRBV6-5
cdr3_aa: CASMETGNSNQPQHF; cdr3_nt: TGCGCCAGCATGGAGACAGGAAATAGCAATCAGCCCCAGCATTTT; d_call: -; j_call: TRBJ1-5; clone_size: -; v_call: TRBV10-2
cdr3_aa: CASSLGQGHNLNIQYF; cdr3_nt: TGTGCCAGCAGTTTAGGGCAGGGCCACAATCTTAACATTCAGTACTTC; d_call: -; j_call: TRBJ2-4; clone_size: -; v_call: TRBV28
cdr3_aa: CASSSPAGGTDTQYF; cdr3_nt: TGTGCCAGCAGCTCCCCGGCGGGAGGTACAGATACGCAGTATTTT; d_call: TRBD2; j_call: TRBJ2-3; clone_size: -; v_call: TRBV7-2